This TCR beta chain was sequenced in a study of shared clonotypes between healthy human individuals. The CDR3 runs 12 residues. Trimming took 6 bases from V and 9 from J, leaving 12 bases between them. The germline gives CDR1 LNHDA, CDR2 SQIVND (reference sequence). Into CD45RA+ naive and CD45RA-negative memory subsets, the CD4+ cells were split. Splitting of each subset's genomic DNA was done evenly across several immunoSEQ plates. Clones were sequenced by immunoSEQ multiplex PCR, and TCRdb holds only the in-frame ones, with some missing. The sample has millions of clones, 80% to 95% seen once. The receptor comes from a man younger than 35 in good health. Some clones in this sample may be carry-over from other donors' samples. The gene calls are TRBV19 and TRBJ2-1; D gene unclear. Sequencing input: naive CD4+ T cells from PBMCs. Subset reported: CD45RA+ positively selected. For the CDR3, the DNA is TGTGCCAGTAGGGGCTACGGCCCTGAGCAGTTCTTC. This gives the protein CASRGYGPEQFF.